Below are 17 T cell receptor beta chains sequenced from a single sample in a study of PD-1 blockade in classical Hodgkin lymphoma. The method was immunoSEQ multiplex PCR; TCRdb's version includes in-frame clones alone and lacks a portion of them. The table includes 30,000 or so clones, 75% to 95% detected once. All patients experienced relapse after autologous stem cell transplantation, and brentuximab vedotin exposure was variable. Magnetic negative selection of thawed PBMCs was the method by which CD4+ T cells were purified. The sample was CD4+ T cells from blood, taken at baseline. These receptors were collected from a human donor with classical Hodgkin lymphoma.

The rearrangement links TRBV18 to TRBJ1-3, with TRBD1 as a possible D gene (6 bases). CDR1 KGHSH and CDR2 LQKENI come from the germline V gene. This CDR3 region has 13 residues. Trimming cost V 4 bases and J 3 bases, with 7 bases left between them. CDR3: CASSQGVGNTIYF. The CDR3 DNA sequence: TGTGCCAGCTCACAGGGGGTTGGAAACACCATATATTTT.

The rearrangement links TRBV6-1 to TRBJ1-1; 7 bases line up with TRBD1. V shed 6 bases and J 3 bases; nucleotides not matched to a gene: 10. Germline V gene lookup returns CDR1 MNHNS and CDR2 SASEGT. The CDR3 loop spans 15 amino acids. The CDR3 spells CASRDRFLGDTEAFF. The CDR3 DNA reads TGTGCCAGCAGGGACAGGTTCCTAGGGGACACTGAAGCTTTCTTT.

The V gene is TRBV9, the J gene TRBJ2-2; 11 bases line up with TRBD2. The CDR3 runs 19 residues. The germline V gene has CDR1 SGDLS and CDR2 YYNGEE. The V gene end was trimmed by 5 bases and the J gene end by 7 bases; junction bases not matched to a gene: 19. The CDR3 DNA is TGTGCCAGCAGTCCGTCCCGCATAGCGGGAGGGCTGCGGAGCGGGGAGCTGTTTTTT. This gives the protein CASSPSRIAGGLRSGELFF.

The chain couples TRBV19 to TRBJ1-5; TRBD1 agrees at 10 bases. Germline V gene lookup returns CDR1 LNHDA and CDR2 SQIVND (reference sequence). This CDR3 region has 18 residues. V was pared by 0 bases and J by 3 bases, with 8 bases of the junction left unmatched. Here the CDR3 DNA reads TGTGCCAGTAGTATAGACAAGGGGACAGGGGCGATCAATCAGCCCCAGCATTTT. This gives the protein CASSIDKGTGAINQPQHF.

The chain uses TRBV5-6 and TRBJ1-1, with 7 bases fitting TRBD1. Germline-derived CDR1 and CDR2 are SGHDT and YYEEEE. Unmatched junction bases numbered 4, after V lost 2 bases and J lost 3 bases. CDR3 length: 14 residues. The CDR3 DNA reads as TGTGCCAGCAGCTTAGGGGGCGGGTACACTGAAGCTTTCTTT. The encoded protein is CASSLGGGYTEAFF.

V gene TRBV30 combines with J gene TRBJ1-5, with 9 bases lining up with TRBD1. V was pared by 1 base and J by 6 bases, with 4 bases of the junction left unmatched. The CDR3 contains 14 residues. Looked up from germline, CDR1 is GTSNPN and CDR2 is SVGIG (reference sequence). Here the CDR3 DNA reads TGTGCCTGGAGTGGCGGGACAGGGAGTCAGCCCCAGCATTTT. Its protein product is CAWSGGTGSQPQHF.

The sample holds one count of this clone. V usage is TRBV28 and J usage is TRBJ2-7, with 8 bases lining up with TRBD1. Germline CDR1 MDHEN, CDR2 SYDVKM. Trimming cost V 7 bases and J 4 bases; bases outside gene matches: 12. This CDR3 contains 15 residues. The CDR3 DNA reads TGTGCCAGCACTCCAACCCGAGGACAGGGTTACGAGCAGTACTTC. Amino acids: CASTPTRGQGYEQYF.

This clone was seen just once. The chain is built from TRBV29-1 and TRBJ2-7; D gene unclear. Germline V lookup: CDR1 SQVTM, CDR2 ANQGSEA. Trimming left V 4 bases short and J 7 bases short, with 14 bases between. This CDR3 is built from 12 residues. The CDR3 DNA reads TGCAGCGTTGCATTGCTTTTGGGTGAGCAGTACTTC. Translating gives CSVALLLGEQYF.

The chain recombines TRBV4-1 with TRBJ1-2; 7 bases are shared with TRBD1. With 4 bases clipped from V and 8 bases from J, the junction kept 13 bases outside the gene matches. CDR1 is MGHRA and CDR2 is YSYEKL in the germline V gene. This CDR3 is 15 amino acids long. The chain's CDR3 is CASSLGGTAWEGYTF. The CDR3 DNA sequence: TGCGCCAGCAGCCTGGGGGGGACAGCGTGGGAGGGCTACACCTTC.

The V call is TRBV28, the J call TRBJ1-1; 7 nucleotides match TRBD1. CDR1 and CDR2 (germline): MDHEN, SYDVKM. The V gene end was trimmed by 4 bases and the J gene end by 5 bases; junction bases not matched to a gene: 7. The CDR3 extends over 14 amino acids. The CDR3 nucleotides read TGTGCCAGCAGTTCTACAGGGGTGGGGACTGAAGCTTTCTTT. Encoded protein: CASSSTGVGTEAFF.

This chain joins TRBV30 and TRBJ2-1; TRBD2 matches 14 bases. From germline, CDR1 is GTSNPN and CDR2 SVGIG (reference sequence). The CDR3 length is 16 residues. Unmatched junction bases numbered 7, after V lost 4 bases and J lost 5 bases. CDR3 DNA: TGTGCCTGGATGGGACTAGCGGGAGTTGGTAACAATGAGCAGTTCTTC. Its protein is CAWMGLAGVGNNEQFF.

The chain has TRBV9 and TRBJ2-1; TRBD1 might be the D (5 bases). There are 13 residues in the CDR3. CDR1 is SGDLS and CDR2 is YYNGEE in the germline V gene. V was clipped by 4 bases and J by 7 bases, with 12 bases between them. The CDR3 DNA sequence: TGTGCCAGCAGCCCACTTTCAGGGAATGAGCAGTTCTTC. Its protein is CASSPLSGNEQFF.

The V and J genes are TRBV2 and TRBJ2-7; perhaps TRBD1 as D (6 bases). Trimming left V 0 bases short and J 2 bases short, with 14 bases between. CDR3 length: 16 amino acids. Germline V gives CDR1 SNHLY, CDR2 FYNNEI. CDR3 protein: CASSEAPQGPTYEQYF. In DNA form, the CDR3 reads TGTGCCAGCAGTGAAGCCCCCCAGGGGCCGACCTACGAGCAGTACTTC.

V and J are TRBV4-2 and TRBJ2-7; 7 bases align to TRBD2. The CDR3 has 15 residues. Germline V gene sequence: CDR1 LGHNA, CDR2 YNFKEQ. Unmatched junction bases numbered 5, after V lost 1 base and J lost 2 bases. The CDR3 region is CASSQVASGTYEQYF. As DNA, the CDR3 is TGTGCCAGCAGCCAAGTGGCTAGCGGAACCTACGAGCAGTACTTC.

The rearrangement links TRBV4-1 to TRBJ1-5, with 10 bases lining up with TRBD1. The V gene end was trimmed by 2 bases and the J gene end by 5 bases; junction bases not matched to a gene: 6. The CDR3 sequence is 16 residues long. The germline gives CDR1 MGHRA, CDR2 YSYEKL. The CDR3 sequence is CASSQTVTGGYQPQHF. The CDR3 DNA reads as TGCGCCAGCAGCCAAACTGTGACAGGGGGCTATCAGCCCCAGCATTTT.

This rearrangement joins TRBV7-7 to TRBJ2-2, with 8 bases matching TRBD1. This CDR3 region has 16 residues. With V trimmed by 5 bases and J by 0 bases, 5 bases remained unmatched. CDR1 is SSHAT, CDR2 FNYEAQ, per germline (reference sequence). CDR3 amino acids: CASSDTTGANTGELFF. The CDR3 DNA follows: TGTGCCAGCAGCGATACGACAGGGGCGAACACCGGGGAGCTGTTTTTT.

The chain is built from TRBV27 and TRBJ1-1, with a weak D call TRBD1 (5 bases). The CDR3 length is 14 residues. Looked up from germline, CDR1 is MNHEY and CDR2 is SMNVEV (reference sequence). The ends were cut back, 4 bases at V and 1 base at J, with 10 bases in the middle. CDR3 nucleotides: TGTGCCAGCAGTTCGGACACAAGGAACACTGAAGCTTTCTTT. Amino acid sequence: CASSSDTRNTEAFF.